This TCR beta chain originates from a study of blood T cell repertoires in COVID-19. Study as a whole: The study drew acute and convalescent COVID-19 samples from the United States, Italy and Spain.

Original analysis: Amplification of reference gene primers was used by the study to estimate nucleated cell counts. Sequencing used immunoSEQ multiplex PCR; TCRdb keeps in-frame clones, though not all of them. The DNA gave D and trimming, while V, J and clone size come from that table. Of 100,000 to 150,000 clones in the sample, roughly 84% are singletons; the top ten hold 3% to 4.5%. This CDR3 is built from 13 residues. The germline V gene encodes CDR1 SGHTA and CDR2 FQGNSA. Trimming removed 5 bases at V and 2 bases at J, with 6 bases between. The V gene is TRBV7-2, the J gene TRBJ2-2, with D unclear. This receptor was taken from a woman aged 25 to 39 who had recovered from COVID-19. Input material: PBMCs or T cells enriched from blood (not recorded which). The CDR3 loop is CASSGLNTGELFF. CDR3 bases: TGTGCCAGCAGCGGCCTCAACACCGGGGAGCTGTTTTTT.